This entry concerns a single T cell receptor beta chain. The entry originates in a study of blood T cell repertoires in COVID-19. Study-wide context: COVID-19 samples collected from the United States, Italy and Spain covered acute and convalescent phases. T cells, B-cell-depleted T cells, or PBMCs provided the cDNA or gDNA that served as material.

As processed by the authors: From reference gene primer amplification, estimates of nucleated cell counts were derived. Here immunoSEQ multiplex PCR was the method, and the copy in TCRdb shows in-frame clones only, minus some. V, J and clone size reflect that table, while D and trimming were determined from the DNA. The repertoire holds 150,000 to 200,000 clones, with approximately 85% as singletons. CDR3 length: 12 residues. Germline V gene data show CDR1 as SNHLY and CDR2 as FYNNEI. V dropped 4 bases and J dropped 7 bases, with 10 bases sitting between them. The gene calls are TRBV2 and TRBJ1-1; unclear D gene. The clonotype was recovered from a man aged 55 to 70 who had recovered from COVID-19. The sequencing input was peripheral blood. CDR3 region: CASSAGSIEAFF. CDR3 coding DNA: TGTGCCAGCAGTGCCGGGTCCATTGAAGCTTTCTTT. The variable domain in full, completed from reference TRBV2 and TRBJ1-1, reads EPEVTQTPSHQVTQMGQEVILRCVPISNHLYFYWYRQILGQKVEFLVSFYNNEISEKSEIFDDQFSVERPDGSNFTLKIRSTKLEDSAMYFCASSAGSIEAFFGQGTRLTVV.